The next 8 T cell receptor beta chains were all read from a single sample in a study of blood T cell repertoires in COVID-19. Assay: immunoSEQ multiplex PCR; the TCRdb copy retains only in-frame clones and omits some. The sample includes over 100,000 clones, around 86% of them seen just once. Sequenced sample: peripheral blood. Every receptor here comes from a man aged 50-60 years with active or convalescent COVID-19.

Only a few counts were recorded for this clone. V is TRBV18 and J is TRBJ1-6; D is perhaps TRBD1 (6 bases). The CDR3 extends over 14 amino acids. Trimming shortened V by 4 bases and J by 6 bases, and 10 bases separated the two germline ends. Germline CDR1 is KGHSH and CDR2 is LQKENI. CDR3 nucleotides: TGTGCCAGCTCACGGGAGGGGGTTAATTCACCCCTCCACTTT. Translated: CASSREGVNSPLHF.

J is TRBJ1-5 and V is TRBV28; 8 positions match TRBD1. CDR3 size: 14 residues. Germline CDR1 MDHEN, CDR2 SYDVKM. V gave up 4 bases and J gave up 6 bases; unmatched junction bases: 5. As DNA, the CDR3 is TGTGCCAGCAGTTGGACAGGGCGAGGTCAGCCCCAGCATTTT. Residues: CASSWTGRGQPQHF. Based on the CDR3 plus reference TRBV28 and TRBJ1-5, the full variable domain is DVKVTQSSRYLVKRTGEKVFLECVQDMDHENMFWYRQDPGLGLRLIYFSYDVKMKEKGDIPEGYSVSREKKERFSLILESASTNQTSMYLCASSWTGRGQPQHFGDGTRLSIL.

This clone showed up just once. The chain couples TRBV6-2 or TRBV6-3 to TRBJ2-7; TRBD1 aligns across 8 bases. With V trimmed by 6 bases and J by 2 bases, 15 bases remained unmatched. CDR1 and CDR2 (germline): MNHEY, SVGEGT. The CDR3 runs 17 residues. The CDR3 protein is CASSSSGRTGRAYEQYF. CDR3 coding DNA: TGTGCCAGCAGCTCTTCCGGAAGGACAGGGCGGGCCTACGAGCAGTACTTC.

The chain is built from TRBV27 and TRBJ2-3; D is perhaps TRBD2 (6 bases). V was pared by 6 bases and J by 5 bases, with 18 bases between. The CDR3 sequence is 15 residues long. Germline-derived CDR1 and CDR2 are MNHEY and SMNVEV (reference sequence). The CDR3: CASRGTLNVLDTQYF. DNA for the CDR3: TGTGCCAGCAGGGGGACTCTTAACGTTCTAGATACGCAGTATTTT.

The chain joins TRBV27 to TRBJ1-2, with 12 bases fitting TRBD1. V shed 6 bases, J shed 0 bases, and the junction held 2 bases outside the gene matches. CDR1 is MNHEY and CDR2 is SMNVEV in the germline V gene (reference sequence). This CDR3 comprises 15 residues. The CDR3 is CASRGQGASNYGYTF. CDR3 nucleotides: TGTGCCAGCAGGGGACAGGGGGCGTCTAACTATGGCTACACCTTC.

Worth noting for this clone: The sample has other DNA sequences that encode this CDR3 too. This chain's CDR3 is CASSRDSTSYEQYF. CDR3 DNA sequence: TGTGCCAGCAGCCGGGACAGTACCTCCTACGAGCAGTACTTC. This chain uses TRBV7-2 with TRBJ2-7; the match to TRBD1 covers 7 bases. Germline CDR1 and CDR2: SGHTA and FQGNSA. The CDR3 spans 14 residues. Losses at the gene ends were 5 bases for V and 0 bases for J; bases not matched to a gene: 4.

The genes are TRBV28 and TRBJ1-2; D is unresolved. V lost 3 bases and J lost 4, with 12 bases in between. The CDR3 is made up of 14 amino acids. The germline gives CDR1 MDHEN, CDR2 SYDVKM. The DNA for the CDR3 is TGTGCCAGCAGTTTTTCCACCGGCGGCTATGGCTACACCTTC. Protein sequence: CASSFSTGGYGYTF.

This chain connects TRBV11-2 to TRBJ2-1, with D possibly TRBD2 on 7 matching bases. Per germline, CDR1 SGHAT and CDR2 FQNNGV. The CDR3 has 14 residues. V lost 5 bases to trimming and J lost 10 bases, with 18 bases between them. The CDR3 here is CASSPIGGAGEQFF. CDR3 nucleotide sequence: TGTGCCAGCAGCCCCATAGGGGGGGCAGGGGAGCAGTTCTTC.